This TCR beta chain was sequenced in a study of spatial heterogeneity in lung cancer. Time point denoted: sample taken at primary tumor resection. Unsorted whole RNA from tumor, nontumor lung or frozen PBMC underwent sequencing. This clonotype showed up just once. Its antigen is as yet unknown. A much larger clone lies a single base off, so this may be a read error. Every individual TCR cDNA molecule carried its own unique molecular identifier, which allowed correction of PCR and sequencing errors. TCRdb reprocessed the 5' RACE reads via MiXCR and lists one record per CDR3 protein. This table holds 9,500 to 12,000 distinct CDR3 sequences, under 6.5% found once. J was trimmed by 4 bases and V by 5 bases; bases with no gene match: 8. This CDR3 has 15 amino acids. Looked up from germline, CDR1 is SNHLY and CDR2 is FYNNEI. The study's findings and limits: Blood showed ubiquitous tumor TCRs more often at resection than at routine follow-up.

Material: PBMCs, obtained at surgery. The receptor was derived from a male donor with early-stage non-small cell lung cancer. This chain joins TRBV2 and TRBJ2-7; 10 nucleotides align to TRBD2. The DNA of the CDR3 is TGTGCCAGCAGTAAATTTTTTAGCGGGAGGTACGAGCAGTACTTC. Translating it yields CASSKFFSGRYEQYF.